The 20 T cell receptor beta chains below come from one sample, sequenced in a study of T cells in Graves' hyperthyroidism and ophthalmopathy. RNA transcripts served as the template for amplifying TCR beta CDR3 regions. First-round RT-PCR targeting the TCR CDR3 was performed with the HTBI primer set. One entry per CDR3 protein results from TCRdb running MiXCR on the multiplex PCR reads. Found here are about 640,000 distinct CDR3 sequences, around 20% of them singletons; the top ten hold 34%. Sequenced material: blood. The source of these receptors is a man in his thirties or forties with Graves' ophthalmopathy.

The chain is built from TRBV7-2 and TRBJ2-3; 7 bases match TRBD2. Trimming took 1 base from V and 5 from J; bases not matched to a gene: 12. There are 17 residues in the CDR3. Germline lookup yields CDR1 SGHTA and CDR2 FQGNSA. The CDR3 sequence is CASSLGLAVPSGDTQYF. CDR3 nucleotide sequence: TGTGCCAGCAGCTTAGGACTAGCAGTCCCTTCGGGAGATACGCAGTATTTT.

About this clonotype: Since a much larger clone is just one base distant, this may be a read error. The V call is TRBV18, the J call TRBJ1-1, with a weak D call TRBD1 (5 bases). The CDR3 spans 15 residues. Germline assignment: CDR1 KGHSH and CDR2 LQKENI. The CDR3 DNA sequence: TGTGCCGGCTCACCACCATCAGGGTCATGGGTTGGCGCTTTCTTT. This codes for CAGSPPSGSWVGAFF.

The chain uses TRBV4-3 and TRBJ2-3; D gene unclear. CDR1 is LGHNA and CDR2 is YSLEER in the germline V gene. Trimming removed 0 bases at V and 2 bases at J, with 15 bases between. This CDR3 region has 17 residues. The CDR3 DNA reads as TGCGCCAGCAGCCAAGAGTGGAGCGTAGGGTACACAGATACGCAGTATTTT. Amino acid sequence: CASSQEWSVGYTDTQYF.

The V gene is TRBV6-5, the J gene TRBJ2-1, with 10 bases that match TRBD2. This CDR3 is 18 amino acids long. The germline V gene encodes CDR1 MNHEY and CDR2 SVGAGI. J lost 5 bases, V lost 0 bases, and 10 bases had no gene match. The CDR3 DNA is TGTGCCAGCAGTTACTCGGCTAGCGGGAGACAGGGCCACAATGAGCAGTTCTTC. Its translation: CASSYSASGRQGHNEQFF.

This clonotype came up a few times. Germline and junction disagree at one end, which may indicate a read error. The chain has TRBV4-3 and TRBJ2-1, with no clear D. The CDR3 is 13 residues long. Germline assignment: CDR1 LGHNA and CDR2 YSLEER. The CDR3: CASSQGFYHEQFF. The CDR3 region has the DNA TGCGCCAGCAGCCAAGGCTTCTACCATGAGCAGTTCTTC.

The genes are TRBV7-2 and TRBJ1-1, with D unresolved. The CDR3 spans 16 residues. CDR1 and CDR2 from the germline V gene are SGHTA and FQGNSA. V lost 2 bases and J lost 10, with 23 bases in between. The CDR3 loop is CASSLYRGYRRRRAFF. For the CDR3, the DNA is TGTGCCAGCAGCTTATATCGCGGGTACCGCCGCAGACGAGCTTTCTTT.

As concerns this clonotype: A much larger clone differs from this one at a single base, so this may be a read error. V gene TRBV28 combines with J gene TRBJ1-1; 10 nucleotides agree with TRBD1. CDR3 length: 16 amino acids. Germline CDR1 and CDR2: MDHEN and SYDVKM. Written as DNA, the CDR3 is TGTGCCAGCAGGTTAGCGGCCGGGACAGGGGACTTTGAAGCTCTCTTT. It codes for CASRLAAGTGDFEALF.

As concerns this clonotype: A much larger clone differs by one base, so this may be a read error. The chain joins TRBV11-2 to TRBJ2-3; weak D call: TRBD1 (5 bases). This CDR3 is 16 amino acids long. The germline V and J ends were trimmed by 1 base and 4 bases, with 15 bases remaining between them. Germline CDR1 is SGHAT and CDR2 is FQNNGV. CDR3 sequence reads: CASSLGSRVSADTQYF. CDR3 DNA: TGTGCCAGCAGCTTAGGGAGCAGGGTGAGCGCAGATACGCAGTATTTT.

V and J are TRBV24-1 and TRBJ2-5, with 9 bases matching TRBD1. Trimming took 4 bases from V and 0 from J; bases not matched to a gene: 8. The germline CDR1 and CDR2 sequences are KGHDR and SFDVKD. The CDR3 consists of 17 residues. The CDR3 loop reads CATSEQGAGWNQETQYF. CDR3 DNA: TGTGCCACCAGTGAACAGGGGGCAGGATGGAACCAAGAGACCCAGTACTTC.

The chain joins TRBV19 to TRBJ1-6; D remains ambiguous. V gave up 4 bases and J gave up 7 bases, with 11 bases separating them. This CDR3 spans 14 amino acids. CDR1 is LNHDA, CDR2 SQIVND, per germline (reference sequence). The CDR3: CASSRESENSPLHF. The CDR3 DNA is TGTGCCAGTAGTAGGGAGTCGGAAAATTCACCCCTCCACTTT.

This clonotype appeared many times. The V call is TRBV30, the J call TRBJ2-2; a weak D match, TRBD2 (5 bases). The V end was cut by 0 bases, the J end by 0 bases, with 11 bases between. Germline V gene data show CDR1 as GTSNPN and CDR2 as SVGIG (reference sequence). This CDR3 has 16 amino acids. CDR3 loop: CAWSVGVLSNTGELFF. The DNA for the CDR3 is TGTGCCTGGAGTGTGGGAGTACTATCGAACACCGGGGAGCTGTTTTTT.

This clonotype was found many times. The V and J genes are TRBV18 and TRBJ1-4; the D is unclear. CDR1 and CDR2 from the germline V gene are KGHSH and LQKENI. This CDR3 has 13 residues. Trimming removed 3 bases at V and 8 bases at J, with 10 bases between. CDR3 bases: TGTGCCAGCTCACCTTCCGGGTCCGAAAAACTGTTTTTT. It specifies CASSPSGSEKLFF.

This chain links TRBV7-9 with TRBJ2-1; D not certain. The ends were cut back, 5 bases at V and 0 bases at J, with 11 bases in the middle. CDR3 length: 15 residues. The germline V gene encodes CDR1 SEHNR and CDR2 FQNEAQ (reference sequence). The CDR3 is CASSPDLFSYNEQFF. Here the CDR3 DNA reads TGTGCCAGCAGCCCGGACCTTTTCTCCTACAATGAGCAGTTCTTC.

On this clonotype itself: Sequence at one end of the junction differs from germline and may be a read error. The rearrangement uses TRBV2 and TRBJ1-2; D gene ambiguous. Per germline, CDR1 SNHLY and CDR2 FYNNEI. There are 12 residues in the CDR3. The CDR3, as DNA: TGTGCCGGCAGCGTGGTCGACTATGGCTACACCTTC. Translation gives CAGSVVDYGYTF.

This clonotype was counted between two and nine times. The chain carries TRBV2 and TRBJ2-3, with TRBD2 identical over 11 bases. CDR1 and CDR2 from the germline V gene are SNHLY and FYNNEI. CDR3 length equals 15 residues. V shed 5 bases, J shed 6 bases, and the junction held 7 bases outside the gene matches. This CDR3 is CASSRSGRDADTQYF. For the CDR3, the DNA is TGTGCCAGCAGTCGTAGCGGGAGGGATGCGGATACGCAGTATTTT.

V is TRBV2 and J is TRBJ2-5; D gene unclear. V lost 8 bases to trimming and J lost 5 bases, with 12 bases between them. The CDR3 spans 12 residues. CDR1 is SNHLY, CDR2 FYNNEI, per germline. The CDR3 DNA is TGTGCCAGCGAGTATGTGGGCGAGACCCAGTACTTC. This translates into CASEYVGETQYF. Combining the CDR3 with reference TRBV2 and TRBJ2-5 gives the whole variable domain EPEVTQTPSHQVTQMGQEVILRCVPISNHLYFYWYRQILGQKVEFLVSFYNNEISEKSEIFDDQFSVERPDGSNFTLKIRSTKLEDSAMYFCASEYVGETQYFGPGTRLLVL.

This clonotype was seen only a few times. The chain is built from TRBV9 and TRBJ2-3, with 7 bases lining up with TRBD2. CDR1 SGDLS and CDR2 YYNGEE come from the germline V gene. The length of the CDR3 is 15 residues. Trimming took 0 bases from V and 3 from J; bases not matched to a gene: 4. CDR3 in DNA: TGTGCCAGCAGCGTAGGCGGGAGTGCGACAGATACGCAGTATTTT. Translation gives CASSVGGSATDTQYF.

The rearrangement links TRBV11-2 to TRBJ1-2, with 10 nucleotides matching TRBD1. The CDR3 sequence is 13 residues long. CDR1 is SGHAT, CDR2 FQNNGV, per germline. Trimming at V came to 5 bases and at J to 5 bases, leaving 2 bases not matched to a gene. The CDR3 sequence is CASSGTGAYGYTF. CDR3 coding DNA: TGTGCCAGCAGCGGGACAGGGGCATATGGCTACACCTTC.

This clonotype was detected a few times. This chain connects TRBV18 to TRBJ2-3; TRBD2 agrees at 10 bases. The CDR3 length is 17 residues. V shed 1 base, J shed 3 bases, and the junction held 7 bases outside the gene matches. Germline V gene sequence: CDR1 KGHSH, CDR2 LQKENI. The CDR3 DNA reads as TGTGCCAGCTCACCACGGGCGGGGACTAGCGAGACAGATACGCAGTATTTT. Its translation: CASSPRAGTSETDTQYF.

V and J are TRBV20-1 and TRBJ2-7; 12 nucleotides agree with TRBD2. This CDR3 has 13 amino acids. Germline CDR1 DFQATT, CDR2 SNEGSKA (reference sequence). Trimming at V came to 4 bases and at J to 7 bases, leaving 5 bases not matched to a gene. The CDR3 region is CSAIGTSGSEQYF. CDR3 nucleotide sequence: TGCAGTGCTATTGGGACTAGCGGGTCTGAGCAGTACTTC.